Given below is one TCR beta chain in context. The target of this receptor is not known. Base qualities are not provided; no much larger clone lies one nucleotide away. V has 6 bases trimmed and J has 4 bases trimmed; junction bases matching no gene number 5. Spanning cysteine to phenylalanine, the CDR3 consists of 13 amino acids. Of all the DNA, just the CDR3 is kept, 39 bases in frame from base 1. These data originate in a study of blood T cell repertoires in COVID-19 (TCRdb year 2020). General notes on the study: Samples covering the acute and convalescent phases of COVID-19 were provided by collaborators in the United States, Italy and Spain. Samples were obtained from the ongoing ImmuneRACE study (first 160 participants) and from 1,254 subjects provided by 6 global collaborators. A de-identified subject ID, COVID-19 status, age in years and sex were almost always included in the sample metadata. The prospective study material was composed of cDNA or gDNA derived from T cells, B-cell-depleted T cells, or PBMCs. Where HLA class I and class II types were available, the types were taken from metadata supplied by the sample provider, not from assay-based typing. A freely available public database, intended as a resource for researchers studying the immune response to SARS-CoV-2, is where the repertoires were released. Deeply sampled blood TCRbeta repertoires from subjects exposed to, actively infected with, or recovered from COVID-19 were included in the dataset.

TCRbeta CDR3 regions were amplified from genomic DNA using the immunoSEQ Assay, a bias-controlled multiplex PCR. From the authors' description of their analysis: Within the assay, amplification of reference gene primers was used to estimate how many nucleated cells each sample contained. Sequence reads were collapsed and filtered to measure the absolute abundance of every unique TCRbeta CDR3 rearrangement. For each sample, productive Simpson clonality was calculated as the square root of Simpson's diversity index over productive rearrangements. TCRdb retrieved this table from immuneACCESS and kept in-frame rearrangements only. Not all clones are present; in checked studies, unresolved V genes account for under half, and no reason is known for the remainder. Clone size and the V and J calls come from that table; the DNA yielded D and trimming. The table for this sample lists about 110,000 clones; around 88% of them were counted only once. The top ten constitute under 7% of the sample.

Each collaborating institution followed its own protocols to collect whole blood in K2EDTA tubes. Collaborator samples were shipped for TCRbeta analysis as frozen whole blood, isolated PBMCs, or DNA extracted from either sample type. Beyond this particular receptor, the publication reports: The amount of clinical and demographic metadata varied by source and participant and was provided uncurated.

The sample was peripheral blood. This receptor was obtained from a man in his fifties or sixties with active or convalescent COVID-19. Recombination connected TRBV12-3 or TRBV12-4 to TRBJ2-5; TRBD1 lines up with 7 middle nucleotides. The CDR3 reads CASRGAGGETQYF. The nucleotide sequence reads TGTGCCAGCAGGGGGGCAGGGGGAGAGACCCAGTACTTC.